This entry lists 11 T cell receptor beta chains sequenced from one sample in a study of blood T cell repertoires in COVID-19. Generated by immunoSEQ multiplex PCR, the TCRdb table keeps only in-frame clones and is missing some. This sample carries some 200,000 clones, about 86% of them seen once, and the ten largest clones take around 7.5%. Input material: PBMCs or T cells enriched from blood (not recorded which). These TCRs come from a middle-aged man who had recovered from COVID-19.

In this sample, this clone turned up a few times. The chain combines TRBV14 with TRBJ1-1; 7 nucleotides line up with TRBD1. This CDR3 is built from 13 residues. Trimming took 4 bases from V and 11 from J; bases not matched to a gene: 10. From germline, CDR1 is SGHDN and CDR2 FVKESK. CDR3: CASSLKTGSRAFF. In nucleotides, the CDR3 is TGTGCCAGCAGCCTGAAGACAGGGTCGAGGGCTTTCTTT.

V gene TRBV24-1 combines with J gene TRBJ2-1, with TRBD2 identical over 16 bases. Germline CDR1 and CDR2: KGHDR and SFDVKD. J was trimmed by 10 bases and V by 3 bases; bases with no gene match: 5. This CDR3 has 16 amino acids. The CDR3 region has the DNA TGTGCCACCAGTGATGTGGGACTAGCGGGGGGGCACGAGCAGTTCTTC. It yields the protein CATSDVGLAGGHEQFF.

The chain links TRBV11-2 to TRBJ1-2; perhaps TRBD1 as D (6 bases). The V gene's germline CDR1 is SGHAT and CDR2 FQNNGV. Between the trimmed V and J ends, which lost 1 base and 6 bases, there was a span of 9 bases. The CDR3 extends over 13 amino acids. CDR3 in amino acids: CASSLGGPNGYTF. CDR3 bases: TGTGCCAGCAGCTTAGGGGGGCCAAATGGCTACACCTTC.

This clone was recorded a few times. The chain couples TRBV5-1 to TRBJ1-6; 7 nucleotides agree with TRBD1. J was trimmed by 0 bases and V by 0 bases; bases with no gene match: 6. The CDR3 totals 18 residues. Germline V gene sequence: CDR1 SGHRS, CDR2 YFSETQ. As DNA, the CDR3 is TGCGCCAGCAGCTTGGGGGACAGTGAGAGCTCCTATAATTCACCCCTCCACTTT. Encoded protein: CASSLGDSESSYNSPLHF.

This chain joins TRBV14 and TRBJ2-5; possible D gene TRBD2, 6 bases. From germline, CDR1 is SGHDN and CDR2 FVKESK. The CDR3 is 15 residues long. V lost 4 bases and J lost 1, with 13 bases in between. The CDR3 sequence is CASSRGLARQETQYF. The CDR3 nucleotides read TGTGCCAGCAGCCGGGGACTCGCGCGCCAAGAGACCCAGTACTTC.

The CDR3 DNA reads as TGTGCCAGCAGTTTATCGACCAGGGTGAACACTGAAGCTTTCTTT. It yields the protein CASSLSTRVNTEAFF. The chain carries TRBV27 and TRBJ1-1, with D maybe TRBD1 (5 bases). Trimming cost V 0 bases and J 0 bases, with 8 bases left between them. This CDR3 contains 15 residues. Germline V lookup: CDR1 MNHEY, CDR2 SMNVEV (reference sequence).

The chain carries TRBV7-8 and TRBJ1-1, with D possibly being TRBD1 (5 bases). Trimming took off 5 bases at V and 0 bases at J, with 19 bases between the two ends. Germline CDR1 is SGHVS and CDR2 is FQNEAQ. This CDR3 is built from 17 residues. CDR3 in DNA: TGTGCCAGCAGCCTCGGGGGGGTGGGTCCTTTGAACACTGAAGCTTTCTTT. It codes for CASSLGGVGPLNTEAFF.

This clone was recorded once. The chain recombines TRBV7-2 with TRBJ2-4; D might be TRBD1 (6 bases). V lost 2 bases, J lost 4 bases, and 9 bases lay in between. This CDR3 contains 14 residues. Germline V gene sequence: CDR1 SGHTA, CDR2 FQGNSA. The CDR3 DNA reads TGTGCCAGCAGCTTAAGGGGGTTGAAAAACATTCAGTACTTC. It yields the protein CASSLRGLKNIQYF.

The chain has TRBV4-1 and TRBJ1-2, with D possibly TRBD1 on 5 matching bases. CDR3 length: 13 amino acids. Trimming cost V 0 bases and J 8 bases, with 10 bases left between them. Germline loops: CDR1 MGHRA, CDR2 YSYEKL. CDR3 in amino acids: CASSQDRGWGYTF. CDR3 coding DNA: TGCGCCAGCAGCCAAGATAGGGGCTGGGGCTACACCTTC.

This clone was detected only a few times. The chain carries TRBV19 and TRBJ2-3, with D perhaps matching TRBD2 (6 bases). V lost 6 bases to trimming and J lost 3 bases, with 16 bases between them. This CDR3 is 15 amino acids long. CDR1 and CDR2 (germline): LNHDA, SQIVND (reference sequence). CDR3 in DNA: TGTGCCAGTAGGGACGGCGGGGAAACGACAGATACGCAGTATTTT. This encodes CASRDGGETTDTQYF.

This clone was seen a single time. This chain joins TRBV5-1 and TRBJ2-5; 8 bases align to TRBD1. Germline values: CDR1 SGHRS, CDR2 YFSETQ. The CDR3 runs to 16 residues. Trimming took 4 bases from V and 3 from J; bases not matched to a gene: 11. CDR3 coding DNA: TGCGCCAGCAGCCCTGGGGGCTCAGGGGGCGAAGAGACCCAGTACTTC. Translated: CASSPGGSGGEETQYF.